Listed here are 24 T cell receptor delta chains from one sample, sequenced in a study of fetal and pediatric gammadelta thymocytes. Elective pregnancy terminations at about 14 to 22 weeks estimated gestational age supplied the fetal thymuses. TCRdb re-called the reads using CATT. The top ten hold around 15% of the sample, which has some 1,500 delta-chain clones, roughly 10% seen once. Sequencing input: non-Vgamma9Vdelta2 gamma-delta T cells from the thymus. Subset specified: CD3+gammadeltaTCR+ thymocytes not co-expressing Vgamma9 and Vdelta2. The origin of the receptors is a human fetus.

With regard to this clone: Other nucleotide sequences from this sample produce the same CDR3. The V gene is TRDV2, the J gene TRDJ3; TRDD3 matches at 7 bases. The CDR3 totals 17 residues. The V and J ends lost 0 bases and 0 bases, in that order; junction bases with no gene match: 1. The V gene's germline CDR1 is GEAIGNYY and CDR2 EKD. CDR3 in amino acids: CACDTGDSSWDTRQMFF. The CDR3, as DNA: TGTGCCTGTGACACCGGGGATAGCTCCTGGGACACCCGACAGATGTTTTTC.

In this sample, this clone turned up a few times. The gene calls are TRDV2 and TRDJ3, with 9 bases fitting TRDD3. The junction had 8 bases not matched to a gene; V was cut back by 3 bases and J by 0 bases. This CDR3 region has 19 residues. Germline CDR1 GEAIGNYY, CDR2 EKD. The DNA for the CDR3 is TGTGCCTGTGACTGGGGATACGCGTTGTACTCCTGGGACACCCGACAGATGTTTTTC. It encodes CACDWGYALYSWDTRQMFF.

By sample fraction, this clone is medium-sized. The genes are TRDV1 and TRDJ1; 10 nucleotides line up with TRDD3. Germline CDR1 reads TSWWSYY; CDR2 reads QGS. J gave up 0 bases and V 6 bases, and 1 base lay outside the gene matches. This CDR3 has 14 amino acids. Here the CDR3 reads CALGTGGYTDKLIF. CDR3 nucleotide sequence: TGTGCTCTTGGTACTGGGGGATACACCGATAAACTCATCTTT.

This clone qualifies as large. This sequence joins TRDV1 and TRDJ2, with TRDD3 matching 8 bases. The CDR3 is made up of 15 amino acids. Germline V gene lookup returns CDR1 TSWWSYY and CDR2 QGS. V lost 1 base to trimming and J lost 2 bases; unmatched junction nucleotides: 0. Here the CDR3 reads CALGEPGGLTAQLFF. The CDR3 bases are TGTGCTCTTGGGGAACCTGGGGGATTGACAGCACAACTCTTCTTT.

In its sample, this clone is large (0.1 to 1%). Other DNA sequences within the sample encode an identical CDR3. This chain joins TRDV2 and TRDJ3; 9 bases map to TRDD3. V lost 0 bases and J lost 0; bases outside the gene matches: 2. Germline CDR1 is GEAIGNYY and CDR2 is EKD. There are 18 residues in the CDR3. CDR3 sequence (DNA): TGTGCCTGTGACACCTACTGGGGGAGCTCCTGGGACACCCGACAGATGTTTTTC. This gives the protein CACDTYWGSSWDTRQMFF.

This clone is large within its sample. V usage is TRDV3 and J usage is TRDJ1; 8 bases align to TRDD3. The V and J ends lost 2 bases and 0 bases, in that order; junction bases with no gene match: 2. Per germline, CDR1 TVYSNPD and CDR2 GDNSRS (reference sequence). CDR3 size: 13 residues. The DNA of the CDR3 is TGTGCCTTTTTACTGGGGGACACCGATAAACTCATCTTT. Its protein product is CAFLLGDTDKLIF.

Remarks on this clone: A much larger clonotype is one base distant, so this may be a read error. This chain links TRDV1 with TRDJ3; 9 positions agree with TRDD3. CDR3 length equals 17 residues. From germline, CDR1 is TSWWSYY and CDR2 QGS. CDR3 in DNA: TGTGCTCTTGGGGAACACTGGGGGACCTGGGGCACCCGACAGATGTTTTTC. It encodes CALGEHWGTWGTRQMFF.

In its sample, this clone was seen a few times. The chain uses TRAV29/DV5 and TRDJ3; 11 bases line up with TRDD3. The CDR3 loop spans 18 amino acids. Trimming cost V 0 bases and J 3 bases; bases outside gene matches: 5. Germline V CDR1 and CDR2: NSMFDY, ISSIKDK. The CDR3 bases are TGTGCAGCAAGCGCGGGTACTGGGGGATACTGGGACACCCGACAGATGTTTTTC. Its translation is CAASAGTGGYWDTRQMFF.

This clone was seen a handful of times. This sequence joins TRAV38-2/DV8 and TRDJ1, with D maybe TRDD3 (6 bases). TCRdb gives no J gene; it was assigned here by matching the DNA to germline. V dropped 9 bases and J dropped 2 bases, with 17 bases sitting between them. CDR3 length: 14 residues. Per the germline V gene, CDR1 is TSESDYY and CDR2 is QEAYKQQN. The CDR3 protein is CAFMKQWGTDKLIF. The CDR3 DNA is TGTGCTTTCATGAAGCAGTGGGGGACCGATAAACTCATCTTT.

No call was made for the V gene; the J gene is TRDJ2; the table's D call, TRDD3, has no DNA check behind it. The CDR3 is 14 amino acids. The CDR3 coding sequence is TGTGCTGTCCCTACTGGGGGATTGACAGCACAACTCTTCTTT. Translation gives CAVPTGGLTAQLFF.

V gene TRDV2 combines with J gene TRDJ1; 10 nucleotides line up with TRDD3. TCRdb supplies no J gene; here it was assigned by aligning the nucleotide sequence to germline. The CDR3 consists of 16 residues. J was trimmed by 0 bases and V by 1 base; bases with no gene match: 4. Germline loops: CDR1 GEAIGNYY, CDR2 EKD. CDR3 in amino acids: CACDTGGYFDTDKLIF. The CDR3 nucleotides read TGTGCCTGTGACACTGGGGGATACTTCGACACCGATAAACTCATCTTT.

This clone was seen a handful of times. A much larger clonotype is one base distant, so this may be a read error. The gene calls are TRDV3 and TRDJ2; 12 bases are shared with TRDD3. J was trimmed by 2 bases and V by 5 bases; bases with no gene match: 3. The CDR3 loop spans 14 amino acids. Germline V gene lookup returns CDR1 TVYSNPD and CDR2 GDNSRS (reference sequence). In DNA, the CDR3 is TGTGCCCTTACTGGGGGATACTTGACAGCACAACTCTTCTTT. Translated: CALTGGYLTAQLFF.

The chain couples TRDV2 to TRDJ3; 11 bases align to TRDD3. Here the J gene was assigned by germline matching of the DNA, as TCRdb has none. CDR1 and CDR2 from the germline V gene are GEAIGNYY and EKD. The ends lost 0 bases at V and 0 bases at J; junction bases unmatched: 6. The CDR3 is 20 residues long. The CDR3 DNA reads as TGTGCCTGTGACACCTGGGGGATACGCGATAGCTCCTGGGACACCCGACAGATGTTTTTC. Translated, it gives CACDTWGIRDSSWDTRQMFF.

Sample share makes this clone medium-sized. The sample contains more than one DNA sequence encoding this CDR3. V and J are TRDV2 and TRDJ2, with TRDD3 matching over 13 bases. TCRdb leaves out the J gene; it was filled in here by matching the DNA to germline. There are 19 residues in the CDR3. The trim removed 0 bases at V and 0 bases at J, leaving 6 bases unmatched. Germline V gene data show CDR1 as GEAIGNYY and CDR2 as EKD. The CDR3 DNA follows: TGTGCCTGTGACACCGGTACTGGGGGATACGAATCTTTGACAGCACAACTCTTCTTT. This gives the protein CACDTGTGGYESLTAQLFF.

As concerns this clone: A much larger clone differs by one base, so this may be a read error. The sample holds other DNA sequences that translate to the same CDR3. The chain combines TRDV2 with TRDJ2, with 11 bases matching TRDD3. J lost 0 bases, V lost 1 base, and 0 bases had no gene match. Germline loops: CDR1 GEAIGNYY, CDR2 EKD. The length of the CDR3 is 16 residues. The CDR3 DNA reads TGTGCCTGTGACACTGGGGGATACGCTTTGACAGCACAACTCTTCTTT. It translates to CACDTGGYALTAQLFF.

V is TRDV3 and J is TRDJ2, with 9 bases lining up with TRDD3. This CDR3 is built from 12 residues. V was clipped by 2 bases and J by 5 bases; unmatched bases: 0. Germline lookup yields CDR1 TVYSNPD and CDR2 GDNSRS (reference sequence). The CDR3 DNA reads TGTGCCTTTCTGGGGGATACAGCACAACTCTTCTTT. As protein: CAFLGDTAQLFF.

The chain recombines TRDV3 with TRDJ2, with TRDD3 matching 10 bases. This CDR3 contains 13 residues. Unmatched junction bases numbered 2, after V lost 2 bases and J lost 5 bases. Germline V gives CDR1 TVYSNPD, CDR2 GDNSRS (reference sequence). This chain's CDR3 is CAFLGDNTAQLFF. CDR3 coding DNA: TGTGCCTTTCTGGGGGATAACACAGCACAACTCTTCTTT.

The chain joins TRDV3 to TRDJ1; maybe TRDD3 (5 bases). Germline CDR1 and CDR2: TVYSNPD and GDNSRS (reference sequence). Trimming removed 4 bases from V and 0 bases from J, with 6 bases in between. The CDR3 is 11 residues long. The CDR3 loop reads CAWGYTDKLIF. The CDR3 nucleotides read TGTGCCTGGGGGTACACCGATAAACTCATCTTT.

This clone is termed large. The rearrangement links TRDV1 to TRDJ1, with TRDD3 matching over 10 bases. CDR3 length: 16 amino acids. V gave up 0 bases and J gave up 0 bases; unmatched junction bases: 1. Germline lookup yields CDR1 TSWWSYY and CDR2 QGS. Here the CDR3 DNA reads TGTGCTCTTGGGGAACTGGGGGATACGTACACCGATAAACTCATCTTT. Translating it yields CALGELGDTYTDKLIF.

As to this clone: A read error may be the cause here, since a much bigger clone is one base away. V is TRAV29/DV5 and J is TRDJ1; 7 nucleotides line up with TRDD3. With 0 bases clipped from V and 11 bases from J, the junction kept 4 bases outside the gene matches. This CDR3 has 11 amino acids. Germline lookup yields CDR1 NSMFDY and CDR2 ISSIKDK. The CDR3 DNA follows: TGTGCAGCAAGCGCGGGGGATGCGCTCATCTTT. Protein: CAASAGDALIF.

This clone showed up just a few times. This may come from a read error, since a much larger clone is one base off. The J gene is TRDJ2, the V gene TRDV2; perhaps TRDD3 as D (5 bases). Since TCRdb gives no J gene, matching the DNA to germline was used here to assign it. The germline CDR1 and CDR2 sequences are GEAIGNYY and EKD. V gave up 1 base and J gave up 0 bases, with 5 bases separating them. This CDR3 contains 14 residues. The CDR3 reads CACDTGALTAQLFF. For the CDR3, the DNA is TGTGCCTGTGACACGGGGGCTTTGACAGCACAACTCTTCTTT.

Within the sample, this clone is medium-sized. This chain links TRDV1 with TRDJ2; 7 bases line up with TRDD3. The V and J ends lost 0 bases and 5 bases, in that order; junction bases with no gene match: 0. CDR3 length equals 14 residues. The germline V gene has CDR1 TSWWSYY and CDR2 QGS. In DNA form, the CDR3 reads TGTGCTCTTGGGGAACTGGGGGATACAGCACAACTCTTCTTT. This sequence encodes CALGELGDTAQLFF.

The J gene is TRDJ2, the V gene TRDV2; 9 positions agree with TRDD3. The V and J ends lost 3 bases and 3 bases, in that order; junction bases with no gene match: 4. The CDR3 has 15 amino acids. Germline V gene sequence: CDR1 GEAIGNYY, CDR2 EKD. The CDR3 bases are TGTGCCTGTGACCTGTACTGGGGGATGACAGCACAACTCTTCTTT. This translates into CACDLYWGMTAQLFF.

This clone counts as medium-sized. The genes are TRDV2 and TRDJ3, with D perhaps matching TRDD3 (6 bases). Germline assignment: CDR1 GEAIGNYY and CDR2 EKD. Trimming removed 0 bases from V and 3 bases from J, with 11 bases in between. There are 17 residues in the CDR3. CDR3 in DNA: TGTGCCTGTGACACCGGGGGACCAAGCTGGGACACCCGACAGATGTTTTTC. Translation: CACDTGGPSWDTRQMFF.